The T cell receptor beta chain under discussion was sequenced for a study of blood T cell repertoires in COVID-19. Study context: Samples came from the United States, Italy and Spain, spanning acute and convalescent COVID-19.

The CDR3 covers 11 residues. In germline, CDR1 is MNHEY, CDR2 SMNVEV (reference sequence). Clones were read by immunoSEQ multiplex PCR, and TCRdb kept only the in-frame ones, dropping some. Of 150,000 to 200,000 clones listed, around four fifths are singletons. This sequence joins TRBV27 and TRBJ1-2, with D possibly being TRBD1 (6 bases). The clonotype was recovered from a woman of 80 years or more with acute or convalescent COVID-19. The sample consisted of peripheral blood. CDR3 amino acids: CPRGGGYGYTF. CDR3 nucleotides: TGTCCCCGGGGAGGGGGTTATGGCTACACCTTC.